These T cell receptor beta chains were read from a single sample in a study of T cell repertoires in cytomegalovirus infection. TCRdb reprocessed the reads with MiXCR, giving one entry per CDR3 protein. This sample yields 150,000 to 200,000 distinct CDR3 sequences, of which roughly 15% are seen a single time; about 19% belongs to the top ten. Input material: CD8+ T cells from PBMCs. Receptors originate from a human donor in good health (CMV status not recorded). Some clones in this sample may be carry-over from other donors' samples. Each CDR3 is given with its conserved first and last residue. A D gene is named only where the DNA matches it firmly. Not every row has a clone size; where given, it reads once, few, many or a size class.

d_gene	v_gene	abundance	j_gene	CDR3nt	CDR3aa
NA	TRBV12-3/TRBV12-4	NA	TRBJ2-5	TGTGCCAGCAGTCAAACCGGGACCTTGTACCAAGAGACCCAGTACTTC	CASSQTGTLYQETQYF
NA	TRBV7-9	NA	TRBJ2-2	TGTGCCAGCAGCCCTGCCGGGATAAGGGCCGGGGAGCTGTTTTTT	CASSPAGIRAGELFF
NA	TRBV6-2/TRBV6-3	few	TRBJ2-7	TGTGCCAGCAGTTACCCGGGACTGGGGGGCGCCTACGAGCAGTACTTC	CASSYPGLGGAYEQYF
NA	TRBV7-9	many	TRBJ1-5	TGTGCCAGCAGCTCCCCGGGTAGCAATCAGCCCCAGCATTTT	CASSSPGSNQPQHF
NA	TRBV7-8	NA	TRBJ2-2	TGTGCCAGCAGCTTGGGGGCCCTCCGGGGCGGGGAGCTGTTTTTT	CASSLGALRGGELFF
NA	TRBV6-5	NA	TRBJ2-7	TGTGCCAGCAGCCTCACACGGAATTACGAGCAGTACTTC	CASSLTRNYEQYF
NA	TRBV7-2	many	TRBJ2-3	TGTGCCAGCAGCTTAAATCGTCGTGTTACAGATACGCAGTATTTT	CASSLNRRVTDTQYF
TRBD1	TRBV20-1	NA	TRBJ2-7	TGCAGTGCGAACTACAGGGGGCACGACGAGCAGTACTTC	CSANYRGHDEQYF
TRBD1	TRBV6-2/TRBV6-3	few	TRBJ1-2	TGTGCCAGCAGTTACAGAGACAGGGCCCGAGTCTATGGCTACACCTTC	CASSYRDRARVYGYTF
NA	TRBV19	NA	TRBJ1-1	TGTGCCAGTAGGCCGGGACCGATACACCCAGCTTTCTTT	CASRPGPIHPAFF
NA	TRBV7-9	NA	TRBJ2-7	TGTGCCAGCAGCCCTCAGGGTAACAACGAGCAGTACTTC	CASSPQGNNEQYF
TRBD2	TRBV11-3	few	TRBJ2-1	TGTGCCAGCAGCCCTATTAGCGGGGGTGGCGATGAGCAGTTCTTC	CASSPISGGGDEQFF
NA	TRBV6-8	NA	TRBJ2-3	TGTGCCAGCAAGAGCAGGGGAGGGCCGAGTACAGATACGCAGTATTTT	CASKSRGGPSTDTQYF
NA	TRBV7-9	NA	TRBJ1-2	TGTGCCAGCAGCTTGGACAGCTATGGCTACACCTTC	CASSLDSYGYTF
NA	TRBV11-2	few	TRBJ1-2	TGTGCCAGCAGCTCCCCTAGTGGCTATGGCTACACCTTC	CASSSPSGYGYTF
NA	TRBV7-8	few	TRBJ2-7	TGTGCCAGCAGCTTAGGAGGGGGGGGGGACGAGCAGTACTTC	CASSLGGGGDEQYF
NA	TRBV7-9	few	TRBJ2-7	TGTGCCAGCAGTACCCCCTTGCACGGGGGCGTCGACGAGCAGTACTTC	CASSTPLHGGVDEQYF
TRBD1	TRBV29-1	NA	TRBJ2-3	TGCAGCGTTGATCGGGACAGGGATGCAGATACGCAGTATTTT	CSVDRDRDADTQYF
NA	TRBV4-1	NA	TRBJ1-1	TGCGCCAGCAGCCATGGAAGGAACACTGAAGCTTTCTTT	CASSHGRNTEAFF
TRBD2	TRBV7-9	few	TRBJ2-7	TGTGCCAGCAGCGGCCCGGGACTAGCGGGCTCCTACGAGCAGTACTTC	CASSGPGLAGSYEQYF
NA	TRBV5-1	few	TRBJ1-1	TGCGCCAGCAGCAACCGGAAGAACACTGAAGCTTTCTTT	CASSNRKNTEAFF
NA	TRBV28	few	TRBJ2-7	TGTGCCAGCAGGGACATATCCTACGAGCAGTACTTC	CASRDISYEQYF
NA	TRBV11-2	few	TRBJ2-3	TGTGCCAGCAGCTTAGATCCGTCGGGTGAGACAGATACGCAGTATTTT	CASSLDPSGETDTQYF
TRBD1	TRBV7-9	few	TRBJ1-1	TGTGCCAGCAGCTCAGAGACGACAGGGAGGGACACTGAAGCTTTCTTT	CASSSETTGRDTEAFF
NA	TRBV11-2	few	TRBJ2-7	TGTGCCAGCAGCTTAGGTAGGACAGTATCCTACGAGCAGTACTTC	CASSLGRTVSYEQYF
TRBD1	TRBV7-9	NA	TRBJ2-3	TGTGCCAGCAGCCCCCGGACAGGGGGCTCGCGGGCCTCCACAGATACGCAGTATTTT	CASSPRTGGSRASTDTQYF
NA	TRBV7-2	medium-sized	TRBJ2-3	TGTGCCAGCAGCTTAGAAGGATTGACAGATACGCAGTATTTT	CASSLEGLTDTQYF
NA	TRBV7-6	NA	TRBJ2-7	TGTGCCAGCAGCTTAGCTTCAGAAGGCGAGCAGTACTTC	CASSLASEGEQYF
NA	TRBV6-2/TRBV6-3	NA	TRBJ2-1	TGTGCCAGCAGTACACCGGGACACCAATTATACAATGAGCAGTTCTTC	CASSTPGHQLYNEQFF
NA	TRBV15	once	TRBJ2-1	TGTGCCACCAGCACAACAATGAGCGGCCTCAATGAGCAGTTCTTC	CATSTTMSGLNEQFF
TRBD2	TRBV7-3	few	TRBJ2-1	TGTGCCAGCAGCTTAATGCGGGGGGGCCGCTCTAATGAGCAGTTCTTC	CASSLMRGGRSNEQFF
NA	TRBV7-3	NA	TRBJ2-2	TGTGCCAGCCACCGCCTTGTAGGGACACCCAACACCGGGGAGCTGTTTTTT	CASHRLVGTPNTGELFF
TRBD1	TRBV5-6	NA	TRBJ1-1	TGTGCCAGCAGTCCCCGGGACAGGGTGTTTGTATCGCGGACTGAAGCTTTCTTT	CASSPRDRVFVSRTEAFF
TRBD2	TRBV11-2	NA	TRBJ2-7	TGTGCCAGCAGCTTAGAAGCTAGCGGTAGCTACGAGCAGTACTTC	CASSLEASGSYEQYF
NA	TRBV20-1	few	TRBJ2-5	TGCAGTGCTAGAGTTGGCTCCCGGGAGACCCAGTACTTC	CSARVGSRETQYF
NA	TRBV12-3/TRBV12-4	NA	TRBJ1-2	TGTGCCAGCAGCCCTGGTTGGGGGGGAATAGGGTATGGCTACACCTTC	CASSPGWGGIGYGYTF
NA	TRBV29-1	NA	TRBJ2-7	TGCAGCGCCTGGACGGAGAGCTCCTACGAGCAGTACTTC	CSAWTESSYEQYF
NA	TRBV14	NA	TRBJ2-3	TGTGCCAGCAGCCAAGTTTACAGAAGCCCTACAGATACGCAGTATTTT	CASSQVYRSPTDTQYF
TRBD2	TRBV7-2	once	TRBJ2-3	TGTGCCAGCAGCTTAGTGGCGGGAGTAGCAGATACGCAGTATTTT	CASSLVAGVADTQYF
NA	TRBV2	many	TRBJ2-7	TGTGCCAGCAGATCCGGGTCCTACGAGCAGTACTTC	CASRSGSYEQYF
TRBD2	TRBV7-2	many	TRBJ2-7	TGTGCCAGCAGCCCCACTAGCGGGTCCTCCTACGAGCAGTACTTC	CASSPTSGSSYEQYF
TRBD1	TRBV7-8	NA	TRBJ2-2	TGTGCCAGCAGCTCCCAGGGGGCGTCTACCGGGGAGCTGTTTTTT	CASSSQGASTGELFF
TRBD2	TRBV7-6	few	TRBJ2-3	TGTGCCAGCAGCTCAAAGACGGGACTAGCGGAGTCCCACGGGGGCACAGATACGCAGTATTTT	CASSSKTGLAESHGGTDTQYF
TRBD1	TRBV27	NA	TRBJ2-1	TGTGCCAGCAGTTCCCAGACAGGGGGCATATACAATGAGCAGTTCTTC	CASSSQTGGIYNEQFF
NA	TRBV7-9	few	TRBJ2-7	TGTGCCAGCAGCCACCCGGGACACTTC	CASSHPGHF
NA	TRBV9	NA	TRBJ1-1	TGTGCCAGCAGCACAACAGGGAAGGAGAACACTGAAGCTTTCTTT	CASSTTGKENTEAFF
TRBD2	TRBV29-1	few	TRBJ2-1	TGCAGCGCGGGACTAGCGGGAAATGAGCAGTTCTTC	CSAGLAGNEQFF
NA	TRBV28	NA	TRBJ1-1	TGTGCCAGCAGTTTTTCTACAGACCTCATGAACACTGAAGCTTTCTTT	CASSFSTDLMNTEAFF
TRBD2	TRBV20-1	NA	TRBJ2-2	TGCAGTGCTAGAGATAGCGGGACCACCGGGGAGCTGTTTTTT	CSARDSGTTGELFF
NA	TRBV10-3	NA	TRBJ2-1	TGTGCCATCAGTGACCCGGATGGGGGCGGGGGCAATGAGCAGTTCTTC	CAISDPDGGGGNEQFF
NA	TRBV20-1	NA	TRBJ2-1	TGCAGTGCTAGAGATCTCGCGGTACCGAGCTCCTACAATGAGCAGTTCTTC	CSARDLAVPSSYNEQFF